The sequence of this T cell receptor (beta chain) was determined in a study of sequential checkpoint blockade in melanoma. TCRdb keeps only in-frame clones here, not all; method: immunoSEQ multiplex PCR. The sample holds about 2,500 clones, around 30% seen once. Sample share makes this clone medium-sized. CDR3 length equals 15 residues. V was clipped by 4 bases and J by 6 bases; unmatched bases: 2. Germline V gene sequence: CDR1 SGHNT, CDR2 YENEEA. Treatment here: randomized to nivolumab then ipilimumab (arm A) or the reverse (arm B). No patient had prior DNA-damaging chemotherapy. The receptor's source is a human donor with melanoma. The chain carries TRBV11-3 and TRBJ2-1; the match to TRBD2 covers 14 bases. The specimen comprised tumor tissue (inferred from file names), sampled from a patient given nivolumab and ipilimumab in sequence. The CDR3 nucleotides read TGTGCCAGCAGCTCAGGACTAGCGGGAGGCAATGAGCAGTTCTTC. The encoded protein is CASSSGLAGGNEQFF.